This TCR beta chain is drawn from a study of immune evolution from preneoplasia to lung adenocarcinoma. Notes on the study in general: Highest clonality occurred in KRAS-mutant, not EGFR-mutant or double wild-type, nodules.

Sequencing was performed with immunoSEQ multiplex PCR; in TCRdb, only in-frame clones are kept and a portion is missing. The data show tens of thousands of clones, with over 75% seen just once and approximately 4.7% held by the top ten. Remarks on this clone: Its antigen is unknown.

After pathologic assessment, macro-dissection selected premalignant or tumor cells for extraction. CDR3 size: 13 residues. Per the germline V gene, CDR1 is SGHTS and CDR2 is YDEGEE. Trimming stripped 5 bases from V and 2 bases from J, with 7 bases between. Material for sequencing was FFPE invasive lung adenocarcinoma tissue. This TCR was recovered from a person aged 60 to 70 with lung adenocarcinoma. The V gene is TRBV5-8, the J gene TRBJ2-2, with unresolved D. The CDR3 sequence: CASRPTNTGELFF. The DNA of the CDR3 is TGTGCCAGCAGGCCTACTAACACCGGGGAGCTGTTTTTT.